The 23 T cell receptor beta chains in this list originate from one sample, sequenced in a study of early T cells in non-severe SARS-CoV-2 infection. TCRdb processed the 5' RACE reads anew with MiXCR; each CDR3 protein has one entry. The sample yields 40,000 to 50,000 distinct CDR3 sequences, about 13% seen once. The sequencing input was whole blood. These receptors all come from an adult who was a healthcare worker with PCR-confirmed SARS-CoV-2 infection or an uninfected control (not recorded which).

This clonotype was observed a few times. This chain uses TRBV11-3 with TRBJ2-2; tentative D call: TRBD2 (5 bases). The V end lost 3 bases, the J end lost 5 bases, and 16 bases lay between the germline ends. Looked up from germline, CDR1 is SGHNT and CDR2 is YENEEA. This CDR3 contains 16 residues. CDR3 bases: TGTGCCAGCAGCTTGGGGAGATTTGGCCCTACCGGGGAGCTGTTTTTT. This codes for CASSLGRFGPTGELFF. Full variable domain (missing parts from reference TRBV11-3 and TRBJ2-2): EAGVVQSPRYKIIEKKQPVAFWCNPISGHNTLYWYLQNLGQGPELLIRYENEEAVDDSQLPKDRFSAERLKGVDSTLKIQPAELGDSAVYLCASSLGRFGPTGELFFGEGSRLTVL.

The chain is built from TRBV5-1 and TRBJ1-5; D might be TRBD1 (6 bases). The CDR3 loop spans 13 amino acids. CDR1 SGHRS and CDR2 YFSETQ come from the germline V gene. Trimming stripped 4 bases from V and 4 bases from J, with 9 bases between. CDR3 bases: TGCGCCAGCAGCCGCGGGACAAATCAGCCCCAGCATTTT. It codes for CASSRGTNQPQHF.

This clonotype was seen only a few times. The V and J genes are TRBV3-1 and TRBJ2-2; 8 bases are shared with TRBD1. The junction had 0 bases not matched to a gene; V was cut back by 4 bases and J by 5 bases. This CDR3 has 13 amino acids. Germline values: CDR1 LGHDT, CDR2 YNNKEL (reference sequence). The CDR3 loop reads CASSRTGTGELFF. CDR3 DNA sequence: TGTGCCAGCAGCCGGACAGGGACCGGGGAGCTGTTTTTT. The full variable domain, with the rest looked up from reference TRBV3-1 and TRBJ2-2, is DTAVSQTPKYLVTQMGNDKSIKCEQNLGHDTMYWYKQDSKKFLKIMFSYNNKELIINETVPNRFSPKSPDKAHLNLHINSLELGDSAVYFCASSRTGTGELFFGEGSRLTVL.

V gene TRBV5-1 combines with J gene TRBJ2-2, with 10 bases matching TRBD1. This CDR3 is built from 16 residues. Unmatched junction bases numbered 4, after V lost 1 base and J lost 4 bases. Germline CDR1 and CDR2: SGHRS and YFSETQ. DNA of the CDR3: TGCGCCAGCAGCTTGATCCGGGACAGGGGCACCGGGGAGCTGTTTTTT. Its protein is CASSLIRDRGTGELFF.

This clonotype was seen repeatedly, ten times or more. The V and J genes are TRBV6-5 and TRBJ1-2, with D perhaps matching TRBD1 (6 bases). V was pared by 0 bases and J by 7 bases, with 15 bases between. The length of the CDR3 is 15 residues. The germline V gene encodes CDR1 MNHEY and CDR2 SVGAGI. The CDR3 sequence: CASSYSGGVRIGYTF. For the CDR3, the DNA is TGTGCCAGCAGTTACTCAGGGGGGGTAAGGATTGGCTACACCTTC.

This chain joins TRBV9 and TRBJ1-6; 8 bases align to TRBD1. J lost 8 bases, V lost 4 bases, and 14 bases had no gene match. The CDR3 consists of 17 residues. Germline loops: CDR1 SGDLS, CDR2 YYNGEE. CDR3 nucleotide sequence: TGTGCCAGCAGCCTAGATGAGCGGACAGGGCTATATTCACCCCTCCACTTT. It translates to CASSLDERTGLYSPLHF. Together with reference TRBV9 and TRBJ1-6, the CDR3 gives the full variable domain: DSGVTQTPKHLITATGQRVTLRCSPRSGDLSVYWYQQSLDQGLQFLIQYYNGEERAKGNILERFSAQQFPDLHSELNLSSLELGDSALYFCASSLDERTGLYSPLHFGNGTRLTVT.

This clonotype was detected ten times or more. The chain uses TRBV5-1 and TRBJ2-1; TRBD2 agrees at 7 bases. The CDR3 consists of 16 residues. V was clipped by 4 bases and J by 5 bases; unmatched bases: 12. Per germline, CDR1 SGHRS and CDR2 YFSETQ. The CDR3 sequence is CASSPFWASGNNEQFF. The CDR3 DNA sequence: TGCGCCAGCAGCCCTTTCTGGGCTAGCGGAAACAATGAGCAGTTCTTC.

The sample holds a few counts of this clonotype. The chain couples TRBV6-2 or TRBV6-3 to TRBJ2-1, with a possible D match to TRBD1 (5 bases). Germline assignment: CDR1 MNHEY and CDR2 SVGEGT. The CDR3 contains 14 residues. V shed 2 bases and J shed 9 bases, with 14 bases lying between them. In DNA, the CDR3 is TGTGCCAGCAGTTACGAGGCCCAGGGATTTGAGCAGTTCTTC. Its translation: CASSYEAQGFEQFF.

At least ten counts were recorded for this clonotype. This chain connects TRBV6-2 or TRBV6-3 to TRBJ1-6; D possibly corresponds to TRBD1 (5 bases). The CDR3 sequence is 19 residues long. V was shortened by 6 bases and J by 0 bases, with 21 bases between the two germline ends. CDR1 and CDR2 from the germline V gene are MNHEY and SVGEGT. The CDR3 nucleotides read TGTGCCAGCAGCTTCGTACAGGCTCGAACGAGCTCCTATAATTCACCCCTCCACTTT. Protein sequence: CASSFVQARTSSYNSPLHF.

This clonotype was picked up many times. This chain joins TRBV12-3 or TRBV12-4 and TRBJ2-3; 8 bases align to TRBD2. Trimming took 3 bases from V and 3 from J; bases not matched to a gene: 5. This CDR3 has 15 amino acids. CDR3 in DNA: TGTGCCAGCAGTTTCGGGGGGGCATGGACAGATACGCAGTATTTT. Amino acids: CASSFGGAWTDTQYF.

This clonotype was seen repeatedly, ten times or more. The chain joins TRBV20-1 to TRBJ1-1; TRBD1 might be the D (5 bases). This CDR3 is 13 amino acids long. Trimming removed 6 bases from V and 3 bases from J, with 14 bases in between. CDR1 is DFQATT and CDR2 is SNEGSKA in the germline V gene (reference sequence). The DNA of the CDR3 is TGCAGTGCCGTCGAGTCGGGGGACACTGAAGCTTTCTTT. This translates into CSAVESGDTEAFF.

This clonotype has at least ten counts. The chain couples TRBV7-2 to TRBJ1-2; D gene uncertain. V lost 6 bases and J lost 4, with 12 bases in between. The CDR3 is 13 residues long. Germline V gene sequence: CDR1 SGHTA, CDR2 FQGNSA. This chain's CDR3 is CASREEWVYGYTF. CDR3 nucleotides: TGTGCCAGCAGGGAGGAATGGGTCTATGGCTACACCTTC.

This clonotype was found a few times. The gene calls are TRBV5-1 and TRBJ2-1; no definite D call. The CDR3 consists of 12 residues. Trimming pared 4 bases from V and 5 bases from J, leaving 7 bases between. Germline V lookup: CDR1 SGHRS, CDR2 YFSETQ. CDR3 nucleotide sequence: TGCGCCAGCAGCCTTACAGACAATGAGCAGTTCTTC. Amino acids: CASSLTDNEQFF.

This clonotype showed up many times. V is TRBV5-1 and J is TRBJ1-1, with D maybe TRBD1 (5 bases). V lost 0 bases and J lost 1, with 7 bases in between. Germline-derived CDR1 and CDR2 are SGHRS and YFSETQ. The CDR3 contains 14 residues. The CDR3 DNA sequence: TGCGCCAGCAGCTTGGCGACAGAGAACACTGAAGCTTTCTTT. Translated, it gives CASSLATENTEAFF.

The V gene is TRBV20-1, the J gene TRBJ2-3; TRBD2 agrees at 7 bases. The CDR3 runs 11 residues. The V and J ends lost 6 bases and 6 bases, in that order; junction bases with no gene match: 3. Germline V gene lookup returns CDR1 DFQATT and CDR2 SNEGSKA (reference sequence). The CDR3 region is CSARLADTQYF. DNA for the CDR3: TGCAGTGCCAGACTAGCTGATACGCAGTATTTT.

This clonotype was counted only a few times. The gene calls are TRBV20-1 and TRBJ2-7; TRBD2 matches at 9 bases. The V gene's germline CDR1 is DFQATT and CDR2 SNEGSKA (reference sequence). V lost 0 bases and J lost 2; bases outside the gene matches: 5. The CDR3 is 15 residues long. CDR3 in amino acids: CSARDKRGDPYEQYF. The CDR3 DNA is TGCAGTGCTAGAGATAAGCGGGGGGACCCCTACGAGCAGTACTTC.

In its sample, this clonotype ranks as medium-sized. The J gene is TRBJ2-1, the V gene TRBV5-5; TRBD1 aligns across 7 bases. The length of the CDR3 is 14 residues. CDR1 is SGHKS, CDR2 YYEKEE, per germline (reference sequence). The ends lost 4 bases at V and 5 bases at J; junction bases unmatched: 6. In nucleotides, the CDR3 is TGTGCCAGCAGCCCTTTGGGACAGAACAATGAGCAGTTCTTC. Encoded protein: CASSPLGQNNEQFF.

This clonotype was found many times. The chain recombines TRBV29-1 with TRBJ1-1, with 8 bases aligning to TRBD1. The CDR3 loop spans 12 amino acids. The trim removed 5 bases at V and 4 bases at J, leaving 3 bases unmatched. Germline assignment: CDR1 SQVTM and CDR2 ANQGSEA. The CDR3 bases are TGCAGCGTTCACAGGGGGACCACTGAAGCTTTCTTT. Protein: CSVHRGTTEAFF.

This clonotype was seen more than once but under ten times. The V gene is TRBV14, the J gene TRBJ2-7; tentatively, D is TRBD2 (7 bases). Germline loops: CDR1 SGHDN, CDR2 FVKESK. CDR3 length: 17 amino acids. V was clipped by 5 bases and J by 1 base, with 21 bases between them. DNA for the CDR3: TGTGCCAGCAGCGACCGCCGTCCCGGGGGGCTTTCCTACGAGCAGTACTTC. Protein: CASSDRRPGGLSYEQYF.

Many counts were recorded for this clonotype. The genes are TRBV20-1 and TRBJ1-5; no clear D. From germline, CDR1 is DFQATT and CDR2 SNEGSKA (reference sequence). The CDR3 sequence is 13 residues long. V gave up 6 bases and J gave up 3 bases, with 12 bases separating them. CDR3 sequence (DNA): TGCAGTGCAATAGCGGCTTACAATCAGCCCCAGCATTTT. This codes for CSAIAAYNQPQHF.

The V call is TRBV5-1, the J call TRBJ2-1; 8 bases are a match to TRBD1. V lost 3 bases and J lost 0; bases outside the gene matches: 2. From germline, CDR1 is SGHRS and CDR2 YFSETQ. The CDR3 length is 15 residues. The CDR3 protein is CASSYGQGSYNEQFF. In DNA form, the CDR3 reads TGCGCCAGCAGCTATGGACAGGGCTCCTACAATGAGCAGTTCTTC.

In its sample, this clonotype was seen a few times. The chain carries TRBV29-1 and TRBJ2-1, with 8 bases matching TRBD1. V dropped 6 bases and J dropped 2; count of bases not matched to a gene: 6. The CDR3 has 14 amino acids. The germline gives CDR1 SQVTM, CDR2 ANQGSEA. This chain's CDR3 is CSVESQGAYNEQFF. CDR3 in DNA: TGCAGCGTCGAATCACAGGGGGCCTACAATGAGCAGTTCTTC.

This clonotype was found many times. The chain joins TRBV5-1 to TRBJ1-1, with TRBD1 matching 9 bases. Germline V gene data show CDR1 as SGHRS and CDR2 as YFSETQ. V trimming: 4 bases; J trimming: 5 bases; junction bases outside the gene matches: 9. This CDR3 has 15 residues. The CDR3 loop is CASSRGQGKRTEAFF. As DNA, the CDR3 is TGCGCCAGCAGCCGCGGACAGGGGAAGAGGACTGAAGCTTTCTTT. The full variable domain, rest sourced from reference TRBV5-1 and TRBJ1-1, is KAGVTQTPRYLIKTRGQQVTLSCSPISGHRSVSWYQQTPGQGLQFLFEYFSETQRNKGNFPGRFSGRQFSNSRSEMNVSTLELGDSALYLCASSRGQGKRTEAFFGQGTRLTVV.